The rows below give T cell receptor beta chains drawn from one sample of a study of T cells in Graves' hyperthyroidism and ophthalmopathy. TCRdb ran MiXCR on the multiplex PCR reads and lists one entry per CDR3 protein. The sample has over 650,000 distinct CDR3 sequences; roughly 15% are singletons. Source material: blood. The receptors originated from a man younger than 30 with Graves' hyperthyroidism. Each CDR3 is given with its conserved first and last residue. Each record gives: D gene, V gene, J gene, clone size, CDR3 DNA, CDR3 protein. The D gene is left open where the match is weak. Size tells how often a clone was seen (once, few, many) or the class of an expanded clone, and some rows leave it out.

D: .; V: TRBV6-6; J: TRBJ1-5; size: .; DNA: TGTGCCAGCAGTTACTCGGGGGTGGGGACGGGTCAGCCCCAGCATTTT; CDR3: CASSYSGVGTGQPQHF
D: TRBD1; V: TRBV28; J: TRBJ2-5; size: many; DNA: TGTGCCAGCAGGGTACGGACAGGGCCTGAGACCCAGTACTTC; CDR3: CASRVRTGPETQYF
D: .; V: TRBV13; J: TRBJ2-6; size: once; DNA: TGTGCCAGCAGCTTGGACCTGTCATCTGGGGCCAACGTCCTGACTTTC; CDR3: CASSLDLSSGANVLTF
D: .; V: TRBV7-2; J: TRBJ1-1; size: few; DNA: TGTGCCAGCAGCCTCCCCCAGAGCACTGAAGCTTTCTTT; CDR3: CASSLPQSTEAFF
D: .; V: TRBV25-1; J: TRBJ2-2; size: few; DNA: TGTGCCAGCAGTGCTAACGGGGCCGGCACCGGGGAGCTGTTTTTT; CDR3: CASSANGAGTGELFF
D: .; V: TRBV20-1; J: TRBJ2-1; size: .; DNA: TGCAGTGCTAGTATTAGCGGTTCCTACAATGAGCAGTTCTTC; CDR3: CSASISGSYNEQFF
D: .; V: TRBV6-5; J: TRBJ2-1; size: .; DNA: TGTGCCAGCAGTTACTCGATCCTAGCTGGTGAGCAGTTCTTC; CDR3: CASSYSILAGEQFF
D: .; V: TRBV30; J: TRBJ1-5; size: few; DNA: TGTGCCTGGAGTGTTGGGGGATTAGCTCAGCCCCAGCATTTT; CDR3: CAWSVGGLAQPQHF
D: TRBD2; V: TRBV11-2; J: TRBJ2-3; size: .; DNA: TGTGCCAGCAGCCAGCTAGCGGCTAGCACAGATACGCAGTATTTT; CDR3: CASSQLAASTDTQYF
D: .; V: TRBV4-3; J: TRBJ1-5; size: .; DNA: TGCGCCAGCAGCCCTGGTGGCAGTACCAATCAGCCCCAGCATTTT; CDR3: CASSPGGSTNQPQHF
D: .; V: TRBV27; J: TRBJ1-6; size: .; DNA: TGTGCCAGCAGTTTAAACGGATTTAATTCACCCCTCCACTTT; CDR3: CASSLNGFNSPLHF
D: TRBD2; V: TRBV2; J: TRBJ2-7; size: .; DNA: TGTGCCAGCAGTTGGACTAGCGGGGCTTCCTACGAGCAGTACTTC; CDR3: CASSWTSGASYEQYF
D: TRBD2; V: TRBV7-2; J: TRBJ2-7; size: many; DNA: TGTGCCAGCAGCCCACGGGGGGGGCGCGTTTACGAGCAGTACTTC; CDR3: CASSPRGGRVYEQYF
D: .; V: TRBV20-1; J: TRBJ1-1; size: .; DNA: TGCAGTGCTAGAGATCCCCAGCTCGGAGACACTGAAGCTTTCTTT; CDR3: CSARDPQLGDTEAFF
D: .; V: TRBV3-1; J: TRBJ2-7; size: .; DNA: TGTGCCAGCAGCCCCCGTCCGGCTTATACCTACGAGCAGTACTTC; CDR3: CASSPRPAYTYEQYF
D: TRBD2; V: TRBV19; J: TRBJ2-5; size: .; DNA: TGTGCCAGTAGTGCCGGGACTAGCGTACGGGAGACCCAGTACTTC; CDR3: CASSAGTSVRETQYF
D: TRBD2; V: TRBV9; J: TRBJ2-5; size: few; DNA: TGTGCCAGCAGCCCTAGCGGGAACTCCCAAGGGACCCAGTACTTC; CDR3: CASSPSGNSQGTQYF
D: .; V: TRBV18; J: TRBJ1-2; size: few; DNA: TGTGCCAGCTCACCATCCGAAGCGGGTCTAGGGATCTCTGGCTACACCTTC; CDR3: CASSPSEAGLGISGYTF
D: TRBD2; V: TRBV20-1; J: TRBJ2-7; size: .; DNA: TGCAGTGCTGACCGGACTAGCGGGAGCGAGCAGTACTTC; CDR3: CSADRTSGSEQYF
D: TRBD2; V: TRBV12-3/TRBV12-4; J: TRBJ2-3; size: many; DNA: TGTGCCAGCAGTTTCGGGACTAGCGTACGACAACGCACAGATACGCAGTATTTT; CDR3: CASSFGTSVRQRTDTQYF
D: .; V: TRBV15; J: TRBJ1-5; size: few; DNA: TGTGCCACCAGCAGAGCTTGGAGGGGCGATCAGCCCCAGCATTTT; CDR3: CATSRAWRGDQPQHF
D: TRBD1; V: TRBV18; J: TRBJ1-4; size: .; DNA: TGTGCCAGCTCACAGAGACAGGGGCAATCAACTAATGAAAAACTGTTTTTT; CDR3: CASSQRQGQSTNEKLFF
D: TRBD2; V: TRBV9; J: TRBJ2-5; size: .; DNA: TGTGCCAGCAGCGTAGATGGTAGCGGGAGGGCCGGGGAGACCCAGTACTTC; CDR3: CASSVDGSGRAGETQYF
D: .; V: TRBV10-3; J: TRBJ2-7; size: .; DNA: TGTGCCATCAGTAAGACAGGTCCTACCTACGAGCAGTACTTC; CDR3: CAISKTGPTYEQYF
D: .; V: TRBV10-3; J: TRBJ1-6; size: few; DNA: TGTGCCATCAGTGAGAGCCCCGCCAGGGCGGCGGTAGATTCACCCCTCCACTTT; CDR3: CAISESPARAAVDSPLHF
D: .; V: TRBV20-1; J: TRBJ2-7; size: few; DNA: TGCAGTGCTTTAAAGGGACTCCCTAGGGAGCAGTACTTC; CDR3: CSALKGLPREQYF
D: .; V: TRBV20-1; J: TRBJ2-7; size: few; DNA: TGCAGTGCTGAGGGGCCCTCCAGTTGGTTCCACGAGCAGTACTTC; CDR3: CSAEGPSSWFHEQYF
D: TRBD1; V: TRBV7-9; J: TRBJ2-7; size: many; DNA: TGTGCTTGTAGGGACAGCGGACACGAGCAGTACTTC; CDR3: CACRDSGHEQYF
D: TRBD2; V: TRBV6-1; J: TRBJ2-5; size: .; DNA: TGTGCCAGCAGAGTACGACAGGGTTCGGGACTAGCGGGAGTGGAGACCCAGTACTTC; CDR3: CASRVRQGSGLAGVETQYF
D: TRBD2; V: TRBV7-2; J: TRBJ2-2; size: .; DNA: TGTGCCAGCAGCCCATACAGGGATCTAGCGGGAGCCGAGCGCGGCACCGGGGAGCTGTTTTTT; CDR3: CASSPYRDLAGAERGTGELFF